This is a list of T cell receptor beta chains from one sample in a study of T cells in Graves' hyperthyroidism and ophthalmopathy. TCRdb passed the multiplex PCR reads through MiXCR, listing each CDR3 protein once. The table lists 350,000 to 450,000 distinct CDR3 sequences, over 12% of them singletons. Source material: blood. These receptors originate from a man in his forties or fifties with Graves' ophthalmopathy. Both conserved end residues are part of each CDR3. D genes are given only for firm matches. Rows give clone size only sometimes, using once, few, many, or a class for an expanded clone.

j_call v_call d_call clone_size cdr3_nt cdr3_aa
TRBJ2-3 TRBV6-5 . few TGTGCCAGCAGTTACACCCGGTCCATGGGCACAGATACGCAGTATTTT CASSYTRSMGTDTQYF
TRBJ2-3 TRBV24-1 TRBD1 . TGTGCCACCAGTGATCGTGCCGACAGGGGGGGCACAGATACGCAGTATTTT CATSDRADRGGTDTQYF
TRBJ2-1 TRBV28 . many TGTGCCAGCAGCTCGGGACGTCGGCCCTACAATGAGCAGTTCTTC CASSSGRRPYNEQFF
TRBJ1-2 TRBV2 TRBD1 . TGTGCCAGCACAACGACAGGGGGCTCCTATGGCTACACCTTC CASTTTGGSYGYTF
TRBJ1-6 TRBV27 TRBD1 few TGTGCCAGCAGTCCCGGATCCCTTTGGACAGGGGTATATAATTCACCCCTCCACTTT CASSPGSLWTGVYNSPLHF
TRBJ2-3 TRBV12-3/TRBV12-4 . few TGTGCCAGCAGTTTACGGGCCTCGGATACGCAGTATTTT CASSLRASDTQYF
TRBJ1-6 TRBV11-3 . . TGTGCCAGCAATTTGGGGAGCCATTCACCCCTCCACTTT CASNLGSHSPLHF
TRBJ2-3 TRBV11-2 TRBD2 . TGTGCCAGCAGCTGGCCGTCTAGCGGGAGGGCCGGACCCGGGACTAGTCTAGATACGCAGTATTTT CASSWPSSGRAGPGTSLDTQYF
TRBJ2-5 TRBV11-1 . many TGTGCCAGCAGCCCCGACAGACAAGAGACCCAGTACTTC CASSPDRQETQYF
TRBJ2-3 TRBV20-1 TRBD2 many TGCAGTGCTGGAAAAATCGGACTAGCGGGAGGTGATACGCAGTATTTT CSAGKIGLAGGDTQYF
TRBJ2-7 TRBV5-1 . many TGCGCCAGCAGCTTGCCGTCGTCAGGGGAGAGGTACGAGCAGTACTTC CASSLPSSGERYEQYF
TRBJ2-1 TRBV29-1 TRBD2 many TGCAGCGTTGAACCCTGGACTAGCGGAGAGCAGTTCTTC CSVEPWTSGEQFF
TRBJ2-2 TRBV14 TRBD1 . TGTGCCACCAAGTCCGGGACAGGGACAACCGGGGAGCTGTTTTTT CATKSGTGTTGELFF
TRBJ2-1 TRBV7-8 . many TGTGCCAGCAGCTTATGGGGCAATGAGCAGTTCTTC CASSLWGNEQFF
TRBJ2-4 TRBV2 TRBD1 many TGTGCCAGCAGCAAGGACAGGGGAAACATTCAGTACTTC CASSKDRGNIQYF
TRBJ2-1 TRBV29-1 . few TGCAGCGTTGAGAGATGGGACACCCCTTACAATGAGCAGTTCTTC CSVERWDTPYNEQFF
TRBJ2-3 TRBV3-1 . . TGTGCCAGCAGCCCACTAGAAAGCACAGATACGCAGTATTTT CASSPLESTDTQYF
TRBJ2-7 TRBV2 . many TGTGCCAGCACGCCCAGGTACGAGCAGTACTTC CASTPRYEQYF
TRBJ2-2 TRBV2 . many TGTGCCAGCAGTGAGCCGGGGGCGAACACCGGGGAGCTGTTTTTT CASSEPGANTGELFF
TRBJ2-5 TRBV11-3 . few TGTGCCAGCAGCTTACTCTCTAGCGACCCCCGCGGCCAGTACTTC CASSLLSSDPRGQYF
TRBJ2-7 TRBV7-9 . few TGTGCCAGCAGCCCAGGGGTGGCCTCCTACGAGCAGTACTTC CASSPGVASYEQYF
TRBJ2-3 TRBV5-1 . . TGCGCCAGCAGCTTGGAACTGGTGGGCACAGATACGCAGTATTTT CASSLELVGTDTQYF
TRBJ1-5 TRBV28 . . TGTGCCAGCAGTTTATCGCAAACCGGGCACCCGCATTTT CASSLSQTGHPHF
TRBJ1-1 TRBV11-2 . many TGTGCCAGCAGCTTACGGTATTGGAAGATCGGGATGGGGATCGACACTGAAGCTTTCTTT CASSLRYWKIGMGIDTEAFF
TRBJ1-4 TRBV6-2/TRBV6-3 . . TGTGCCAGCAGTTCGACAACTAATGAAAAACTGTTTTTT CASSSTTNEKLFF
TRBJ2-1 TRBV25-1 TRBD1 . TGTGCCAGCAGTAACCGGGACAGGGGGAGTGAGCAGTTCTTC CASSNRDRGSEQFF
TRBJ2-1 TRBV20-1 . many TGCAGTGCTATGGCAGAAGGTGAGCAGTTCTTC CSAMAEGEQFF
TRBJ2-1 TRBV7-6 TRBD1 . TGTGCCAGCAGCTCTGCACAGGGGAATCCTGAGCAGTTCTTC CASSSAQGNPEQFF
TRBJ2-7 TRBV12-3/TRBV12-4 TRBD2 many TGTGCCAGCTCCATTGGGGGAGGGCCTGGGTACGAGCAGTACTTC CASSIGGGPGYEQYF
TRBJ1-1 TRBV7-9 . many TGTGCCAGCAGCTTAGCGTCGGCGGGACTGAACACTGAAGCTTTCTTT CASSLASAGLNTEAFF
TRBJ2-3 TRBV5-4 . many TGTGCCAGTGGGGGACCCAACACAGATACGCAGTATTTT CASGGPNTDTQYF
TRBJ2-2 TRBV19 . . TGTGCCAGTAGTACCCCTTTTACCGGGGAGCTGTTTTTT CASSTPFTGELFF
TRBJ2-3 TRBV10-3 . few TGTGCCATCTCCTTATCTAGTCCCCCCACAGATACGCAGTATTTT CAISLSSPPTDTQYF
TRBJ2-7 TRBV14 . once TGTGCCAGCAGCCAAGAAGCGGGCTACGAGCAGTACTTC CASSQEAGYEQYF
TRBJ2-7 TRBV6-2/TRBV6-3 TRBD1 . TGTGCCAGCAACCTACTGGGACAGGGGGGCGAGCAGTACTTC CASNLLGQGGEQYF
TRBJ2-7 TRBV7-2 TRBD1 many TGTGCCAGCACCCGTCCCGGGACAGCCTACGAGCAGTACTTC CASTRPGTAYEQYF
TRBJ2-6 TRBV6-1 . . TGTGCCAGCAGCCCGGGCCCCTCTGGGGCCAACGTCCTGACTTTC CASSPGPSGANVLTF